Shown below are 15 T cell receptor beta chains from a single sample sequenced in a study of human T cells and chemical hapten exposure. The time point: patch test 1, 2 weeks after DPC sensitization. Regarding treatment: therapeutic diphenylcyclopropenone sensitization with weekly scalp DPC. TCRdb re-called the RACE reads through MiXCR, storing one row per CDR3 protein. The sample records some 120,000 distinct CDR3 sequences, 12% being singletons. The sequenced sample was whole blood, obtained in connection with sensitization to the hapten diphenylcyclopropenone (DPC). These receptors all stem from a woman in her fifties or sixties with alopecia areata. Some clones in this sample may be carry-over from other donors' samples.

This clonotype was found a few times. This rearrangement joins TRBV28 to TRBJ1-1, with 7 bases fitting TRBD1. CDR1 is MDHEN and CDR2 is SYDVKM in the germline V gene. J was trimmed by 11 bases and V by 5 bases; bases with no gene match: 17. The CDR3 covers 15 residues. The CDR3 DNA follows: TGTGCCAGCAGTAAGGAAGGGACTCTGGGGGGACAGGCTTTCTTT. Translation gives CASSKEGTLGGQAFF.

The sample holds many counts of this clonotype. The CDR3 DNA follows: TGTGCCAGCAGCTCACGGGGGAGCTCCTACAATGAGCAGTTCTTC. Its translation: CASSSRGSSYNEQFF. The chain uses TRBV11-2 and TRBJ2-1; possible D gene TRBD2, 6 bases. V was shortened by 4 bases and J by 0 bases, with 10 bases between the two germline ends. The CDR3 has 15 amino acids. Germline V gives CDR1 SGHAT, CDR2 FQNNGV.

This clonotype was counted only a few times. The chain is built from TRBV29-1 and TRBJ2-2; TRBD2 matches 11 bases. After removal of 5 bases from V and 5 bases from J, the junction contained 13 bases not matched to a gene. Germline V lookup: CDR1 SQVTM, CDR2 ANQGSEA. This CDR3 region has 17 residues. This CDR3 is CSVLVLAGVVRTGELFF. The CDR3 bases are TGCAGCGTTTTGGTACTAGCGGGAGTAGTAAGGACCGGGGAGCTGTTTTTT.

The table lists this clonotype with many counts. The chain recombines TRBV4-1 with TRBJ2-7; perhaps TRBD1 as D (5 bases). The length of the CDR3 is 14 residues. Trimming removed 6 bases from V and 3 bases from J, with 15 bases in between. Germline V gene sequence: CDR1 MGHRA, CDR2 YSYEKL. This chain's CDR3 is CASRETEFNYEQYF. Here the CDR3 DNA reads TGCGCCAGCAGAGAGACAGAGTTCAACTACGAGCAGTACTTC.

The V and J genes are TRBV5-6 and TRBJ2-2, with D hard to call. The V gene lost 5 bases and the J gene lost 2 bases, with 7 bases spanning the gap. The CDR3 runs 13 residues. Looked up from germline, CDR1 is SGHDT and CDR2 is YYEEEE. CDR3 nucleotide sequence: TGTGCCAGCAGACCAAGTAACACCGGGGAGCTGTTTTTT. It specifies CASRPSNTGELFF.

J is TRBJ2-2 and V is TRBV4-3, with D hard to call. The CDR3 contains 17 residues. Germline lookup yields CDR1 LGHNA and CDR2 YSLEER. The V end was cut by 0 bases, the J end by 6 bases, with 17 bases between. The CDR3 here is CASSQDFHGVGAGELFF. CDR3 coding DNA: TGCGCCAGCAGCCAAGATTTTCATGGGGTTGGGGCCGGGGAGCTGTTTTTT.

This clonotype was recorded at least ten times. The chain has TRBV20-1 and TRBJ1-5, with D perhaps matching TRBD1 (6 bases). Trimming took 4 bases from V and 3 from J, leaving 16 bases between them. From germline, CDR1 is DFQATT and CDR2 SNEGSKA (reference sequence). This CDR3 spans 15 amino acids. The CDR3 nucleotides are TGCAGTGCTATTTTCACCCAGGGGACCAATCAGCCCCAGCATTTT. Translated: CSAIFTQGTNQPQHF.

This clonotype has more than one count but fewer than ten. The chain links TRBV6-4 to TRBJ1-1; D call uncertain. V lost 5 bases and J lost 1, with 11 bases in between. The CDR3 is 14 amino acids. Germline V lookup: CDR1 MRHNA, CDR2 SNTAGT. The CDR3 loop reads CASSLGEANTEAFF. The CDR3 DNA follows: TGTGCCAGCAGTCTCGGAGAGGCGAACACTGAAGCTTTCTTT.

This chain connects TRBV6-5 to TRBJ1-3; D is uncertain. The germline V gene encodes CDR1 MNHEY and CDR2 SVGAGI. Trimming stripped 0 bases from V and 0 bases from J, with 12 bases between. The CDR3 totals 17 residues. The CDR3 protein is CASSYSFLSASGNTIYF. The DNA of the CDR3 is TGTGCCAGCAGTTACTCTTTCCTATCCGCCTCTGGAAACACCATATATTTT.

V usage is TRBV7-2 and J usage is TRBJ2-3; TRBD2 aligns across 8 bases. This CDR3 spans 15 amino acids. V lost 6 bases to trimming and J lost 2 bases; unmatched junction nucleotides: 7. CDR1 and CDR2 (germline): SGHTA, FQGNSA. The CDR3 protein is CASRKAGVNTDTQYF. DNA for the CDR3: TGTGCCAGCAGGAAAGCGGGGGTCAACACAGATACGCAGTATTTT.

This clonotype came up a few times. The chain joins TRBV12-3 or TRBV12-4 to TRBJ2-6; unclear D gene. The CDR3 has 15 residues. Trimming took 6 bases from V and 3 from J, leaving 12 bases between them. CDR3 sequence: CASSQRKSGANVLTF. The CDR3, as DNA: TGTGCCAGCAGCCAGAGAAAGAGTGGGGCCAACGTCCTGACTTTC.

Notes on this clonotype: Since a much larger clone is just one base distant, this may be a read error. This rearrangement joins TRBV18 to TRBJ1-2; D might be TRBD1 (5 bases). With 6 bases removed from V and 4 bases from J, the gap between germline ends came to 18 bases. The CDR3 runs 15 residues. Per germline, CDR1 KGHSH and CDR2 LQKENI. CDR3 bases: TGTGCCAGCTCTCTTATGGACGGGACGGCCTATGGCTACACCTTC. This encodes CASSLMDGTAYGYTF.

Many counts were recorded for this clonotype. The J gene is TRBJ1-1, the V gene TRBV7-9; D is undetermined. V lost 1 base and J lost 0, with 12 bases in between. Per the germline V gene, CDR1 is SEHNR and CDR2 is FQNEAQ (reference sequence). This CDR3 has 16 residues. The CDR3 region is CASSLGWGLMNTEAFF. CDR3 DNA: TGTGCCAGCAGCTTAGGATGGGGTCTAATGAACACTGAAGCTTTCTTT.

This clonotype was seen a few times. This chain uses TRBV28 with TRBJ1-6; possible D gene TRBD1, 5 bases. CDR3 length: 15 residues. The germline V and J ends were trimmed by 5 bases and 0 bases, with 8 bases remaining between them. CDR1 is MDHEN, CDR2 SYDVKM, per germline. The CDR3 sequence: CASSPGGSYNSPLHF. CDR3 coding DNA: TGTGCCAGCAGTCCCGGGGGCTCCTATAATTCACCCCTCCACTTT. Looking up the rest from reference TRBV28 and TRBJ1-6 gives the full variable domain: DVKVTQSSRYLVKRTGEKVFLECVQDMDHENMFWYRQDPGLGLRLIYFSYDVKMKEKGDIPEGYSVSREKKERFSLILESASTNQTSMYLCASSPGGSYNSPLHFGNGTRLTVT.

This clonotype was observed a handful of times. The CDR3 DNA sequence: TGTGCCACCAGCACCGGAGCCCGGGACAGCAACTATGGCTACACCTTC. It yields the protein CATSTGARDSNYGYTF. The V and J genes are TRBV15 and TRBJ1-2; 7 nucleotides align to TRBD1. The CDR3 loop spans 16 amino acids. Germline V lookup: CDR1 LNHNV, CDR2 YYDKDF (reference sequence). V lost 4 bases and J lost 2; bases outside the gene matches: 10. The full variable domain, completed using reference TRBV15 and TRBJ1-2, is DAMVIQNPRYQVTQFGKPVTLSCSQTLNHNVMYWYQQKSSQAPKLLFHYYDKDFNNEADTPDNFQSRRPNTSFCFLDIRSPGLGDTAMYLCATSTGARDSNYGYTFGSGTRLTVV.